The clone carrying this TCR beta chain has ten or more counts. Its specificity is not known. The sample comes from a study of T cell repertoires in cytomegalovirus infection. TCRdb independently ran MiXCR on the reads; one entry per CDR3 protein. In the table there are some 500,000 distinct CDR3 sequences, roughly 42% of which are singletons. The CDR3 contains 16 residues. Germline CDR1 reads SGHTA; CDR2 reads FQGNSA. The V end was cut by 2 bases, the J end by 0 bases, with 13 bases between. This chain connects TRBV7-2 to TRBJ1-1; D remains ambiguous. This TCR came from a human donor in good health (CMV status not recorded). Some clones in this sample may be carry-over from other donors' samples. The sequenced sample was cultured PBMCs, obtained from culture after CMV antigen stimulation. The CDR3 is CASSLHKMGMNTEAFF. The CDR3 DNA reads as TGTGCCAGCAGCTTACATAAGATGGGTATGAACACTGAAGCTTTCTTT.